Each of the 6 T cell receptor beta chains below was sequenced from the same sample in a study of CD8 T cells in ankylosing spondylitis. Study findings and constraints: Blood from ankylosing spondylitis patients appeared to carry a characteristic roughly eight-variant TCR beta motif.

TCRdb reprocessed the 5' RACE reads with MiXCR, giving one entry per CDR3 protein. The sample shows 650,000 to 800,000 distinct CDR3 sequences, 15% to 20% of them seen only once. These receptors have no identified antigens. Sequenced input: blood, either unsorted or a sorted T cell fraction (not recorded which). These receptors were collected from a male donor with ankylosing spondylitis.

This clonotype has more than one count but fewer than ten. The chain uses TRBV12-3 or TRBV12-4 and TRBJ1-1, with 8 bases identical to TRBD1. V lost 7 bases and J lost 8; bases outside the gene matches: 6. The CDR3 consists of 12 residues. The CDR3 DNA sequence: TGTGCCAGCACCCGGACAGGGCCGGAAGCTTTCTTT. It specifies CASTRTGPEAFF.

This clonotype turned up a few times. The rearrangement joins TRBV20-1 to TRBJ2-1; D is possibly TRBD2 (6 bases). The CDR3 loop spans 14 amino acids. In germline, CDR1 is DFQATT, CDR2 SNEGSKA (reference sequence). V lost 5 bases and J lost 6, with 17 bases in between. CDR3 sequence reads: CSAPRGVVVNEQFF. The CDR3 DNA sequence: TGCAGTGCTCCCCGCGGGGTCGTGGTCAATGAGCAGTTCTTC.

The chain recombines TRBV20-1 with TRBJ1-5, with TRBD1 matching 9 bases. This CDR3 spans 18 amino acids. Losses at the gene ends were 0 bases for V and 3 bases for J; bases not matched to a gene: 12. In germline, CDR1 is DFQATT, CDR2 SNEGSKA (reference sequence). The CDR3 DNA reads TGCAGTGCTAGAGATAGGGGACAGGGCGAGAGGGTCAATCAGCCCCAGCATTTT. As protein: CSARDRGQGERVNQPQHF.

This clonotype was seen more than once but under ten times. This rearrangement joins TRBV29-1 to TRBJ2-7; 7 bases fit TRBD1. In germline, CDR1 is SQVTM, CDR2 ANQGSEA. The CDR3 runs 14 residues. J lost 5 bases, V lost 6 bases, and 13 bases had no gene match. The CDR3 DNA follows: TGCAGCGTCCGTGTGGCCCTGACAGGGAACGAGCAGTACTTC. This translates into CSVRVALTGNEQYF.

CDR3 DNA: TGCGCCAGCAGCTTGGGGACTGGGGACTCACACGAGCAGTACTTC. Its protein product is CASSLGTGDSHEQYF. The chain uses TRBV5-1 and TRBJ2-7; tentatively, D is TRBD2 (6 bases). The CDR3 is 15 residues long. Germline lookup yields CDR1 SGHRS and CDR2 YFSETQ. Trimming left V 0 bases short and J 5 bases short, with 15 bases between. Combining the CDR3 with reference TRBV5-1 and TRBJ2-7 gives the whole variable domain KAGVTQTPRYLIKTRGQQVTLSCSPISGHRSVSWYQQTPGQGLQFLFEYFSETQRNKGNFPGRFSGRQFSNSRSEMNVSTLELGDSALYLCASSLGTGDSHEQYFGPGTRLTVT.

This clonotype was recorded once. V and J are TRBV15 and TRBJ1-1, with TRBD1 identical over 7 bases. Trimming at V came to 1 base and at J to 3 bases, leaving 2 bases not matched to a gene. The germline V gene has CDR1 LNHNV and CDR2 YYDKDF (reference sequence). This CDR3 comprises 14 residues. This CDR3 is CATSRGRGDTEAFF. CDR3 DNA: TGTGCCACCAGCAGAGGCAGGGGGGACACTGAAGCTTTCTTT.